Sequencing of this TCR beta chain was carried out in a study of cytomegalovirus exposure and HLA in healthy donors. It was with 60 Vbeta and 13 Jbeta primers that the PCR ran. Only in-frame clones appear in the TCRdb table, and some are missing; sequencing was by immunoSEQ multiplex PCR. This table holds a few hundred thousand clones, over 60% found once. Germline V gene sequence: CDR1 MNHEY, CDR2 SVGAGI. This CDR3 comprises 15 residues. J gave up 3 bases and V 6 bases, and 9 bases lay outside the gene matches. Study findings and constraints: It was reported that TCR beta sequences correctly inferred the HLA-A and HLA-B alleles for most subjects. CMV serostatus was the sole immune exposure data available.

Of note for this clone: The antigen remains undetermined.

V usage is TRBV6-5 and J usage is TRBJ2-7, with TRBD1 matching over 9 bases. This sequence originates from a young man in good health and CMV-seronegative. What was sequenced was PBMCs. For the CDR3, the DNA is TGTGCCAGCAGCGCCCAGGGACAGGGTTTCTACGAGCAGTACTTC. This translates into CASSAQGQGFYEQYF.